Below, 15 T cell receptor beta chains from the same sample are listed, as sequenced in a study of blood T cell repertoires in COVID-19. The assay was immunoSEQ multiplex PCR, and TCRdb's table has in-frame clones only and misses some. The sample contains about 310,000 clones, 85% of which appear only once. Sequenced input: PBMCs or T cells enriched from blood (not recorded which). The receptors were sampled from a woman in her twenties or thirties who had been exposed to COVID-19.

The chain joins TRBV5-4 to TRBJ1-6; D not certain. The ends were cut back, 5 bases at V and 0 bases at J, with 12 bases in the middle. The CDR3 is 16 residues long. Germline loops: CDR1 SGHNT, CDR2 YYREEE (reference sequence). In DNA, the CDR3 is TGTGCCAGCAGGCCAACGGGTAGCTCCTATAATTCACCCCTCCACTTT. Encoded protein: CASRPTGSSYNSPLHF. Complete variable domain (other parts from reference TRBV5-4 and TRBJ1-6): ETGVTQSPTHLIKTRGQQVTLRCSSQSGHNTVSWYQQALGQGPQFIFQYYREEENGRGNFPPRFSGLQFPNYSSELNVNALELDDSALYLCASRPTGSSYNSPLHFGNGTRLTVT.

This sequence joins TRBV7-3 and TRBJ2-3; 10 bases are shared with TRBD2. Germline loops: CDR1 SGHTA, CDR2 FQGTGA. J gave up 4 bases and V 4 bases, and 14 bases lay outside the gene matches. The CDR3 loop spans 18 amino acids. CDR3 residues: CASSSNEAGGPPADTQYF. Written as DNA, the CDR3 is TGTGCCAGCAGCTCTAATGAAGCGGGAGGGCCCCCCGCAGATACGCAGTATTTT.

This sequence joins TRBV11-3 and TRBJ2-2; 11 nucleotides match TRBD1. The germline V gene has CDR1 SGHNT and CDR2 YENEEA. The CDR3 runs to 15 residues. With 5 bases clipped from V and 7 bases from J, the junction kept 6 bases outside the gene matches. The CDR3 reads CASSPGTGGLGELFF. The CDR3 nucleotides are TGTGCCAGCAGCCCCGGGACAGGGGGGCTCGGGGAGCTGTTTTTT.

The V and J genes are TRBV10-2 and TRBJ2-1, with 10 bases identical to TRBD1. The CDR3 consists of 15 residues. Per the germline V gene, CDR1 is WSHSY and CDR2 is SAAADI. Unmatched junction bases numbered 10, after V lost 8 bases and J lost 6 bases. The CDR3 DNA sequence: TGCGCCAGCTATTTGACAGGGGGCATAGGCAATGAGCAGTTCTTC. Its translation is CASYLTGGIGNEQFF.

This sequence joins TRBV18 and TRBJ1-2; D possibly corresponds to TRBD1 (6 bases). This CDR3 comprises 15 residues. V lost 3 bases, J lost 6 bases, and 17 bases lay in between. Per germline, CDR1 KGHSH and CDR2 LQKENI. DNA for the CDR3: TGTGCCAGCTCACCCACAGGGCTAGTGAGTCATGGCTACACCTTC. It codes for CASSPTGLVSHGYTF.

The chain carries TRBV30 and TRBJ2-3, with 11 bases that match TRBD2. Germline V gives CDR1 GTSNPN, CDR2 SVGIG (reference sequence). V gave up 4 bases and J gave up 5 bases; unmatched junction bases: 5. The CDR3 length is 14 residues. The CDR3 DNA is TGTGCCTGGACCCTAGCGGGAGGATTAGATACGCAGTATTTT. As protein: CAWTLAGGLDTQYF. Filled out from reference TRBV30 and TRBJ2-3, the complete variable domain reads SQTIHQWPATLVQPVGSPLSLECTVEGTSNPNLYWYRQAAGRGLQLLFYSVGIGQISSEVPQNLSASRPQDRQFILSSKKLLLSDSGFYLCAWTLAGGLDTQYFGPGTRLTVL.

The rearrangement uses TRBV18 and TRBJ1-1, with 7 bases aligning to TRBD1. The CDR3 has 22 residues. V was clipped by 5 bases and J by 0 bases; unmatched bases: 27. Germline CDR1 and CDR2: KGHSH and LQKENI. CDR3 DNA sequence: TGTGCCAGCTCATCATCGGATGGCCCGACAGGGACCCTGAGACGTCTGAACACTGAAGCTTTCTTT. Its translation is CASSSSDGPTGTLRRLNTEAFF.

This chain joins TRBV28 and TRBJ2-3; 12 positions match TRBD2. In germline, CDR1 is MDHEN, CDR2 SYDVKM. Trimming removed 6 bases from V and 6 bases from J; junction bases left unmatched: 4. This CDR3 is 14 amino acids long. This CDR3 is CASRGLAGSDTQYF. The DNA for the CDR3 is TGTGCCAGCAGAGGACTAGCGGGAAGTGATACGCAGTATTTT.

This rearrangement joins TRBV24-1 to TRBJ2-5, with a tentative D call TRBD2 (6 bases). Germline lookup yields CDR1 KGHDR and CDR2 SFDVKD. Between the trimmed V and J ends, which lost 5 bases and 5 bases, there was a span of 14 bases. The CDR3 spans 14 residues. The CDR3: CATSVGGPDETQYF. DNA of the CDR3: TGTGCCACCAGTGTTGGAGGGCCGGACGAGACCCAGTACTTC.

This chain links TRBV4-1 with TRBJ2-3; 12 positions match TRBD2. After removal of 1 base from V and 6 bases from J, the junction contained 8 bases not matched to a gene. The CDR3 sequence is 17 residues long. From germline, CDR1 is MGHRA and CDR2 YSYEKL. The CDR3 here is CASSQGVTSGGRDTQYF. The CDR3 coding sequence is TGCGCCAGCAGCCAAGGGGTAACTAGCGGGGGGAGGGATACGCAGTATTTT.

The genes are TRBV13 and TRBJ1-1; D uncertain. The germline V gene has CDR1 PRHDT and CDR2 FYEKMQ (reference sequence). The ends were cut back, 5 bases at V and 4 bases at J, with 11 bases in the middle. The CDR3 extends over 13 amino acids. The CDR3 DNA follows: TGTGCCAGCAGCCTCCGGGAGGGCACTGAAGCTTTCTTT. Protein sequence: CASSLREGTEAFF.

The chain links TRBV10-3 to TRBJ1-4, with no clear D. From germline, CDR1 is ENHRY and CDR2 SYGVKD. Trimming removed 4 bases from V and 1 base from J, with 7 bases in between. The CDR3 is 14 residues long. In DNA, the CDR3 is TGTGCCATCAGTGCGGGGAGAACTAATGAAAAACTGTTTTTT. Amino acid sequence: CAISAGRTNEKLFF.

The chain has TRBV27 and TRBJ1-2; TRBD1 is a possible D gene (6 bases). Germline CDR1 reads MNHEY; CDR2 reads SMNVEV (reference sequence). This CDR3 contains 13 residues. Trimming left V 6 bases short and J 8 bases short, with 16 bases between. The CDR3 nucleotides are TGTGCCAGCAGAGTACAGGGACTAGGCGGCTACACCTTC. It yields the protein CASRVQGLGGYTF.

This rearrangement joins TRBV10-3 to TRBJ2-3; tentatively, D is TRBD1 (6 bases). Germline assignment: CDR1 ENHRY and CDR2 SYGVKD. There are 15 residues in the CDR3. Trimming pared 6 bases from V and 1 base from J, leaving 14 bases between. CDR3 region: CAIRLQGRGTDTQYF. The CDR3 DNA reads as TGTGCCATCAGACTACAGGGAAGGGGCACAGATACGCAGTATTTT.

The V call is TRBV30, the J call TRBJ1-3, with D unclear. Trimming left V 5 bases short and J 8 bases short, with 10 bases between. Germline loops: CDR1 GTSNPN, CDR2 SVGIG (reference sequence). CDR3 size: 11 residues. This CDR3 reads CAWELGDTIYF. Here the CDR3 DNA reads TGTGCCTGGGAGCTCGGGGACACCATATATTTT.